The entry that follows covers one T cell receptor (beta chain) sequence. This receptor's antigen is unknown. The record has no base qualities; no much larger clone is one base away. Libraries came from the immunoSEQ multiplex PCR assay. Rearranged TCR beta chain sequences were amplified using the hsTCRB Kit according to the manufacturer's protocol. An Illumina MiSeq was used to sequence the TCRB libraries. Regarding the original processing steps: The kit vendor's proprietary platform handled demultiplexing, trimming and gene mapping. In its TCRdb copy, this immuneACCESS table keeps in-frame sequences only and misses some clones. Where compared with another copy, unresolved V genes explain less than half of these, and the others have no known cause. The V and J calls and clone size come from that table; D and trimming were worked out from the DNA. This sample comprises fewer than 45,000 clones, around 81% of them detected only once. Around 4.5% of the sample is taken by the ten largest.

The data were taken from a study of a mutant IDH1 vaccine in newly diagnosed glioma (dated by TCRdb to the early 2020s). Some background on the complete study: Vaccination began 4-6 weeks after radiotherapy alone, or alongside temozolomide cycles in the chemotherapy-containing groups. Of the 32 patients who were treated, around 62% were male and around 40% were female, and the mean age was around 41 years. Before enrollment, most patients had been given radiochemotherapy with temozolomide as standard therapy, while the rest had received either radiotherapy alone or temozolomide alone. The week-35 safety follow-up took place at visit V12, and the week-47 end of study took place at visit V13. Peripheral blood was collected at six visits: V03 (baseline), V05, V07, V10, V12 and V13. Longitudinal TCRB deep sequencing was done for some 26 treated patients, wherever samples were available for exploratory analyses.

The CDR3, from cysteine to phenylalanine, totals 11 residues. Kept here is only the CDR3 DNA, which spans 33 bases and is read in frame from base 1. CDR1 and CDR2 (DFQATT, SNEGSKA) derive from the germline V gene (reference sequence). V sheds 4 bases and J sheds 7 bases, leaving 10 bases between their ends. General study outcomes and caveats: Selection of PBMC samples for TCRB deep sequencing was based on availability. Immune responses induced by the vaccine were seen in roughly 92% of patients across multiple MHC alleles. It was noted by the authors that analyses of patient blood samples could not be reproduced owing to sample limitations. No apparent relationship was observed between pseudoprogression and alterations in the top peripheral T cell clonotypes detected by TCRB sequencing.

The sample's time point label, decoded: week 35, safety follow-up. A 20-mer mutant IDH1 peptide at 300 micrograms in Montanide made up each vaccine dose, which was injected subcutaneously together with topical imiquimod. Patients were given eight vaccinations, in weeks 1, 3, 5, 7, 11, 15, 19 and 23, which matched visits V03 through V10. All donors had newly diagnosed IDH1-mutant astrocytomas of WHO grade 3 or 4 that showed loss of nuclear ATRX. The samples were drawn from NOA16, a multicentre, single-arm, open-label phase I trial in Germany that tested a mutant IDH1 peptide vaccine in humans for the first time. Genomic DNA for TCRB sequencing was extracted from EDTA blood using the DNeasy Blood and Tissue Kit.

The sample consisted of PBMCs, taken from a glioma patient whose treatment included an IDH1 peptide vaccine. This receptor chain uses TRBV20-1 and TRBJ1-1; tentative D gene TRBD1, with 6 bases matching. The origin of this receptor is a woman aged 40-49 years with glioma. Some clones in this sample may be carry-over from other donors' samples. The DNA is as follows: TGCAGTGCTATCGGACAGCATGAAGCTTTCTTT. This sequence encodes CSAIGQHEAFF.